The 31 T cell receptor beta chains presented below share a single source sample, sequenced in a study of T cells after posttransplantation cyclophosphamide. The table came from immunoSEQ multiplex PCR; TCRdb's copy has only in-frame clones and leaves some out. This sample carries around 12,000 clones, none of them present only once. A marrow graft followed busulfan-fludarabine conditioning, with cyclophosphamide on days +3 and +4. The material sequenced was PBMCs, taken after allogeneic stem cell transplant with posttransplant cyclophosphamide. The receptors were gathered from a female patient between 35 and 55 years old who received an allogeneic stem cell transplant from an unrelated donor, was CMV-positive, and had acute GVHD only. Some of these T cells may belong to the graft donor.

This clone was seen at least ten times. The CDR3 DNA reads TGTGCCAGCTCACCTGACAGGGAGAGGCAGTTCTTC. It encodes CASSPDRERQFF. The chain recombines TRBV18 with TRBJ2-1; 7 bases are shared with TRBD1. With 3 bases clipped from V and 12 bases from J, the junction kept 5 bases outside the gene matches. The CDR3 runs to 12 residues. In germline, CDR1 is KGHSH, CDR2 LQKENI.

This clone has more than one count but fewer than ten. DNA of the CDR3: TGTGCCAGCAGCTTCCTAGCGGGGGGGTTGTATTTT. Amino acid sequence: CASSFLAGGLYF. This rearrangement joins TRBV7-9 to TRBJ2-3; 12 bases align to TRBD2. Trimming took 3 bases from V and 14 from J; bases not matched to a gene: 3. The CDR3 length is 12 residues. Germline lookup yields CDR1 SEHNR and CDR2 FQNEAQ (reference sequence).

This clone appeared a few times. The chain has TRBV27 and TRBJ2-2, with D possibly matching TRBD1 (6 bases). Trimming took 4 bases from V and 8 from J, leaving 17 bases between them. The CDR3 is made up of 15 amino acids. Germline assignment: CDR1 MNHEY and CDR2 SMNVEV (reference sequence). The CDR3 nucleotides read TGTGCCAGCAGTTCCTCCATAGCGAGGGGGGGGGAGCTGTTTTTT. Protein: CASSSSIARGGELFF.

This clone was recorded a few times. The rearrangement uses TRBV13 and TRBJ1-6; 7 bases are shared with TRBD1. V shed 4 bases, J shed 10 bases, and the junction held 7 bases outside the gene matches. Germline-derived CDR1 and CDR2 are PRHDT and FYEKMQ (reference sequence). The CDR3 is 14 amino acids. The CDR3 nucleotides are TGTGCCAGCAGCTCGAGGGGGCCGGGATCACCCCTCCACTTT. Amino acid sequence: CASSSRGPGSPLHF.

This clone came up a few times. The chain has TRBV18 and TRBJ1-6, with D unclear. There are 15 residues in the CDR3. Between the trimmed V and J ends, which lost 3 bases and 4 bases, there was a span of 10 bases. Per the germline V gene, CDR1 is KGHSH and CDR2 is LQKENI. CDR3 loop: CASSPSREYNSPLHF. As DNA, the CDR3 is TGTGCCAGCTCACCGAGTCGGGAGTATAATTCACCCCTCCACTTT.

There are a few counts of this clone. This sequence joins TRBV5-4 and TRBJ2-5; 8 nucleotides agree with TRBD1. This CDR3 is built from 15 residues. Germline V gene data show CDR1 as SGHNT and CDR2 as YYREEE (reference sequence). Unmatched junction bases numbered 9, after V lost 4 bases and J lost 4 bases. The CDR3 bases are TGTGCCAGCAGCCCAGGACAGGGCGAGGGAGAGACCCAGTACTTC. It translates to CASSPGQGEGETQYF. The full variable domain, its missing parts supplied by reference TRBV5-4 and TRBJ2-5, is ETGVTQSPTHLIKTRGQQVTLRCSSQSGHNTVSWYQQALGQGPQFIFQYYREEENGRGNFPPRFSGLQFPNYSSELNVNALELDDSALYLCASSPGQGEGETQYFGPGTRLLVL.

The gene calls are TRBV7-2 and TRBJ2-7; tentative D call: TRBD1 (5 bases). The V end lost 1 base, the J end lost 4 bases, and 8 bases lay between the germline ends. CDR3 length: 13 amino acids. Germline V lookup: CDR1 SGHTA, CDR2 FQGNSA. CDR3 nucleotide sequence: TGTGCCAGCAGCTTAGACAGGTTTTACGAGCAGTACGTC. Amino acids: CASSLDRFYEQYV.

The table lists this clone with many counts. This chain links TRBV11-3 with TRBJ1-5; TRBD1 is a possible D gene (5 bases). V was clipped by 5 bases and J by 6 bases, with 11 bases between them. Germline V gives CDR1 SGHNT, CDR2 YENEEA. The CDR3 has 13 amino acids. This CDR3 is CASSPQGGQPQHF. The CDR3 DNA follows: TGTGCCAGCAGCCCCCAGGGAGGTCAGCCCCAGCATTTT.

The chain employs TRBV9 and TRBJ1-1; 7 bases map to TRBD1. The CDR3 spans 14 residues. Germline V gene sequence: CDR1 SGDLS, CDR2 YYNGEE. The ends lost 0 bases at V and 5 bases at J; junction bases unmatched: 4. The CDR3 DNA sequence: TGTGCCAGCAGCGTAGGGACAGGACCAACTGAAGCTTTCTTT. This encodes CASSVGTGPTEAFF.

The chain employs TRBV27 and TRBJ2-1, with 11 positions matching TRBD2. The CDR3 spans 14 residues. With 3 bases clipped from V and 7 bases from J, the junction kept 2 bases outside the gene matches. CDR1 and CDR2 (germline): MNHEY, SMNVEV (reference sequence). The CDR3 reads CASSFGTSGNEQFF. The CDR3 DNA reads TGTGCCAGCAGTTTCGGGACTAGCGGTAATGAGCAGTTCTTC.

This clone was seen only a few times. The chain has TRBV27 and TRBJ1-4; possibly TRBD1 for D (6 bases). Trimming pared 2 bases from V and 7 bases from J, leaving 11 bases between. The CDR3 runs 14 residues. The V gene's germline CDR1 is MNHEY and CDR2 SMNVEV (reference sequence). This CDR3 reads CASSLRGGVEKLFF. The CDR3 nucleotides read TGTGCCAGCAGTTTAAGGGGGGGGGTTGAAAAACTGTTTTTT.

This clone occurred a few times. The gene calls are TRBV18 and TRBJ2-7; 15 bases agree with TRBD2. The CDR3 is 18 amino acids. Looked up from germline, CDR1 is KGHSH and CDR2 is LQKENI. J was trimmed by 5 bases and V by 4 bases; bases with no gene match: 12. The CDR3 spells CASSRSGTSGRIGHEQYF. As DNA, the CDR3 is TGTGCCAGCTCACGGAGTGGGACTAGCGGGAGGATAGGCCACGAGCAGTACTTC. Based on the CDR3 plus reference TRBV18 and TRBJ2-7, the full variable domain is NAGVMQNPRHLVRRRGQEARLRCSPMKGHSHVYWYRQLPEEGLKFMVYLQKENIIDESGMPKERFSAEFPKEGPSILRIQQVVRGDSAAYFCASSRSGTSGRIGHEQYFGPGTRLTVT.

The chain uses TRBV7-2 and TRBJ1-2, with a weak D call TRBD1 (6 bases). The V and J ends lost 4 bases and 5 bases respectively, with 14 bases between them. The length of the CDR3 is 14 residues. Germline CDR1 reads SGHTA; CDR2 reads FQGNSA. The CDR3 nucleotides are TGTGCCAGCAGCTACGCAGGGGAGAGTTATGGCTACACCTTC. Translation: CASSYAGESYGYTF.

This clone was seen repeatedly, ten times or more. The CDR3 reads CASRLQGSYEQYV. For the CDR3, the DNA is TGTGCCAGCAGATTACAGGGCTCCTACGAGCAGTACGTC. The chain recombines TRBV28 with TRBJ2-7; D perhaps matches TRBD1 (6 bases). The CDR3 runs 13 residues. The germline gives CDR1 MDHEN, CDR2 SYDVKM. Trimming left V 6 bases short and J 0 bases short, with 9 bases between.

The sample holds many counts of this clone. V usage is TRBV6-1 and J usage is TRBJ1-1; the D gene is possibly TRBD1 (5 bases). The CDR3 loop spans 13 amino acids. Trimming left V 7 bases short and J 4 bases short, with 13 bases between. From germline, CDR1 is MNHNS and CDR2 SASEGT. The CDR3 bases are TGTGCCAGCACTCCCCAGGGATTCACTGAAGCTTTCTTT. This gives the protein CASTPQGFTEAFF.

This clone was observed at least ten times. The rearrangement links TRBV30 to TRBJ2-7, with 14 positions matching TRBD2. The germline CDR1 and CDR2 sequences are GTSNPN and SVGIG (reference sequence). V was clipped by 1 base and J by 0 bases; unmatched bases: 2. The CDR3 has 16 residues. The CDR3 region is CAWSGGTSGSSYEQYF. As DNA, the CDR3 is TGTGCCTGGAGTGGCGGGACTAGCGGGAGCTCCTACGAGCAGTACTTC.

This clone was counted at least ten times. V is TRBV10-3 and J is TRBJ1-4, with 7 positions matching TRBD1. J was trimmed by 8 bases and V by 4 bases; bases with no gene match: 13. Per the germline V gene, CDR1 is ENHRY and CDR2 is SYGVKD. The CDR3 is made up of 16 amino acids. The CDR3 DNA reads as TGTGCCATCAGTGGGCTCCCTGGGGACAGAGGAGAAAAACTGTTTTTT. Its translation: CAISGLPGDRGEKLFF.

The table lists this clone with many counts. The chain carries TRBV2 and TRBJ2-7; weak D call: TRBD2 (6 bases). Germline CDR1 SNHLY, CDR2 FYNNEI. The CDR3 length is 14 residues. The ends were cut back, 7 bases at V and 0 bases at J, with 13 bases in the middle. CDR3 residues: CASKFAGSSYEQYF. The CDR3 nucleotides read TGTGCCAGCAAGTTCGCGGGGAGCTCCTACGAGCAGTACTTC.

This chain connects TRBV7-3 to TRBJ2-5; 14 bases agree with TRBD2. Germline CDR1 is SGHTA and CDR2 is FQGTGA. V was pared by 3 bases and J by 1 base, with 1 base of the junction left unmatched. The CDR3 has 16 amino acids. CDR3 coding DNA: TGTGCCAGCAGCTTCGGGACTAGCGGGGGCCAAGAGACCCAGTACTTC. Its translation is CASSFGTSGGQETQYF.

V gene TRBV27 combines with J gene TRBJ1-4, with D possibly matching TRBD1 (6 bases). With 3 bases removed from V and 3 bases from J, the gap between germline ends came to 14 bases. Germline V gene data show CDR1 as MNHEY and CDR2 as SMNVEV (reference sequence). CDR3 size: 16 residues. The CDR3 region is CASSLGGAGANEKLFF. DNA of the CDR3: TGTGCCAGCAGTTTGGGGGGGGCCGGAGCTAATGAAAAACTGTTTTTT.

This clone was observed at least ten times. The chain combines TRBV11-3 with TRBJ2-6; perhaps TRBD2 as D (5 bases). CDR1 and CDR2 (germline): SGHNT, YENEEA. Trimming shortened V by 4 bases and J by 1 base, and 17 bases separated the two germline ends. This CDR3 comprises 18 residues. CDR3 bases: TGTGCCAGCAGCTCTGGACTCCGGGGTCGGTCTGGGGCCAACGTCCTGACTTTC. Amino acid sequence: CASSSGLRGRSGANVLTF.

About this clone: This may be a read error, as it is one base from a much larger clone. The chain joins TRBV7-3 to TRBJ2-6; 9 bases agree with TRBD2. Germline CDR1 and CDR2: SGHTA and FQGTGA. This CDR3 is built from 16 residues. With V trimmed by 4 bases and J by 4 bases, 5 bases remained unmatched. The CDR3 reads CASSCGGGLGANVLTF. In nucleotides, the CDR3 is TGTGCCAGCAGCTGCGGGGGGGGATTGGGGGCCAACGTCCTGACTTTC.

The chain combines TRBV5-1 with TRBJ2-2, with D tentatively TRBD2 (6 bases). The CDR3 loop spans 14 amino acids. Germline CDR1 reads SGHRS; CDR2 reads YFSETQ. V was pared by 8 bases and J by 5 bases, with 16 bases between. The CDR3 DNA is TGCGCCAGTCAACCCGGGACTTTAACCGGGGAGCTGTTTTTT. Protein product: CASQPGTLTGELFF.

This clone was seen repeatedly, ten times or more. The chain uses TRBV6-1 and TRBJ2-2, with TRBD1 matching over 7 bases. Germline-derived CDR1 and CDR2 are MNHNS and SASEGT. The CDR3 contains 13 residues. V trimming: 5 bases; J trimming: 5 bases; junction bases outside the gene matches: 2. This chain's CDR3 is CASSKQGTGELFF. CDR3 DNA: TGTGCCAGCAGTAAACAGGGGACCGGGGAGCTGTTTTTT.

This clone has at least ten counts. This rearrangement joins TRBV2 to TRBJ1-2; D may be TRBD1 (6 bases). Looked up from germline, CDR1 is SNHLY and CDR2 is FYNNEI. V lost 6 bases and J lost 5, with 16 bases in between. This CDR3 contains 14 residues. CDR3 sequence reads: CASSVTGYPYGYTF. DNA of the CDR3: TGTGCCAGCAGCGTAACAGGGTACCCTTATGGCTACACCTTC. The full variable domain, its missing parts supplied by reference TRBV2 and TRBJ1-2, is EPEVTQTPSHQVTQMGQEVILRCVPISNHLYFYWYRQILGQKVEFLVSFYNNEISEKSEIFDDQFSVERPDGSNFTLKIRSTKLEDSAMYFCASSVTGYPYGYTFGSGTRLTVV.

This clone appeared many times. This chain connects TRBV18 to TRBJ2-7, with 9 positions matching TRBD1. The CDR3 loop spans 15 amino acids. Per the germline V gene, CDR1 is KGHSH and CDR2 is LQKENI. With V trimmed by 6 bases and J by 5 bases, 11 bases remained unmatched. The CDR3 here is CASSEMTGGGNEQYF. CDR3 nucleotides: TGTGCCAGCTCCGAAATGACAGGGGGGGGCAACGAGCAGTACTTC. Supplemented by reference TRBV18 and TRBJ2-7, the full variable domain reads NAGVMQNPRHLVRRRGQEARLRCSPMKGHSHVYWYRQLPEEGLKFMVYLQKENIIDESGMPKERFSAEFPKEGPSILRIQQVVRGDSAAYFCASSEMTGGGNEQYFGPGTRLTVT.

This clone was picked up a small number of times. The CDR3 reads CASSKRLARTPRPYNEQFF. The CDR3 DNA is TGTGCCAGCAGCAAGCGACTAGCGCGAACCCCCCGCCCCTACAATGAGCAGTTCTTC. The rearrangement joins TRBV21-1 to TRBJ2-1; the table's D call of TRBD2 was not tested on the DNA. TRBV21-1 is shown as a pseudogene. The CDR3 is made up of 19 amino acids.

This clone was seen at least ten times. The rearrangement uses TRBV5-4 and TRBJ2-7, with D possibly being TRBD2 (7 bases). The CDR3 spans 16 residues. The germline gives CDR1 SGHNT, CDR2 YYREEE (reference sequence). Trimming took 4 bases from V and 0 from J, leaving 17 bases between them. In nucleotides, the CDR3 is TGTGCCAGCAGCCGGGGAGGGGGGCCAATCTCCTACGAGCAGTACTTC. Amino acid sequence: CASSRGGGPISYEQYF.

In this sample, this clone turned up many times. V gene TRBV7-6 combines with J gene TRBJ1-4, with 8 bases matching TRBD1. The CDR3 sequence is 15 residues long. The trim removed 5 bases at V and 8 bases at J, leaving 10 bases unmatched. The germline CDR1 and CDR2 sequences are SGHVS and FNYEAQ. Here the CDR3 reads CASSPWTGFGEKLFF. DNA of the CDR3: TGTGCCAGCAGCCCCTGGACAGGGTTTGGGGAAAAACTGTTTTTT. The entire variable domain, with the rest obtained from reference TRBV7-6 and TRBJ1-4, is as follows: GAGVSQSPRYKVTKRGQDVALRCDPISGHVSLYWYRQALGQGPEFLTYFNYEAQQDKSGLPNDRFSAERPEGSISTLTIQRTEQRDSAMYRCASSPWTGFGEKLFFGSGTQLSVL.

This clone was recorded at least ten times. The chain uses TRBV6-5 and TRBJ1-4; a possible D gene is TRBD1 (6 bases). Germline-derived CDR1 and CDR2 are MNHEY and SVGAGI. CDR3 length: 14 residues. V lost 5 bases, J lost 6 bases, and 13 bases lay in between. CDR3 protein: CASSRGGPHEKLFF. CDR3 DNA sequence: TGTGCCAGCAGTCGCGGGGGGCCTCATGAAAAACTGTTTTTT.

This clone rates as large. CDR3 sequence reads: CASSFQGAWSGYTF. The CDR3, as DNA: TGTGCCAGCAGCTTCCAGGGGGCTTGGAGTGGCTACACCTTC. This chain links TRBV13 with TRBJ1-2; TRBD1 matches at 8 bases. The CDR3 covers 14 residues. Trimming at V came to 3 bases and at J to 7 bases, leaving 7 bases not matched to a gene. CDR1 is PRHDT and CDR2 is FYEKMQ in the germline V gene (reference sequence).